A selection of T cell receptor beta chains follows, all from one sample in a study of shared clonotypes between healthy human individuals. TCRdb's copy holds only in-frame clones and misses some; the assay was immunoSEQ multiplex PCR. Among around 600,000 clones listed, roughly 98% were seen once. The sample consisted of naive CD8+ T cells sorted from blood. The receptors derive from a man aged 30 to 45 in good health. The CDR3 runs from the conserved cysteine through the conserved F or W. D genes are given only for firm matches. Rows may omit the clone size; those that give it use once, few, many or a size class.

TRBD1	NA	TRBJ1-1	TRBV25-1	TGTGCCAGCAGTGAATGGGACAGGGGGCCTGAAGCTTTCTTT	CASSEWDRGPEAFF
TRBD2	NA	TRBJ2-7	TRBV7-6	TGTGCCAGCAGCTCTCTAGCGGGCGTAACCTACGAGCAGTACTTC	CASSSLAGVTYEQYF
NA	NA	TRBJ1-2	TRBV7-9	TGTGCCAGCAGCCTCAACGCTAACTATGGCTACACCTTC	CASSLNANYGYTF
NA	once	TRBJ2-1	TRBV13	TGTGCCAGCACCCTATGGGGGGTAGTGTACAATGAGCAGTTCTTC	CASTLWGVVYNEQFF
NA	NA	TRBJ2-5	TRBV29-1	TGCAGCGTTCCTTTGAGGGGATACCAAGAGACCCAGTACTTC	CSVPLRGYQETQYF
NA	NA	TRBJ2-7	TRBV28	TGTGCCAGCAGTTTAAGAGGGAGCGGGTCATCCTACGAGCAGTACTTC	CASSLRGSGSSYEQYF
TRBD1	once	TRBJ1-2	TRBV5-4	TGTGCCAGCAGGGGACAGGGGGCGGCGTTAGATGGCTACACCTTC	CASRGQGAALDGYTF
NA	NA	TRBJ2-3	TRBV27	TGTGCCAGCAGTTTATATGGGTGGGTGTACGCAGATACGCAGTATTTT	CASSLYGWVYADTQYF
NA	NA	TRBJ2-5	TRBV14	TGTGCCAGCAGCTCGGGGTGGGGATTGGAGACCCAGTACTTC	CASSSGWGLETQYF
NA	NA	TRBJ1-5	TRBV4-1	TGCGCCAGCAGCTGGGTGATCAATCAGCCCCAGCATTTT	CASSWVINQPQHF
NA	NA	TRBJ2-3	TRBV20-1	TGCAGTGCTAGGGACACAGATACGCAGTATTTT	CSARDTDTQYF
NA	NA	TRBJ2-7	TRBV30	TGTGCCTGGAGTGCGCCCGACGAGCAGTACTTC	CAWSAPDEQYF
NA	NA	TRBJ2-7	TRBV4-1	TGCGCCAGCAGCCAAGATTGGCCCGACTACGAGCAGTACTTC	CASSQDWPDYEQYF
TRBD1	NA	TRBJ1-3	TRBV14	TGTGCCAGCAGCCCCACAGGGGCCGGGAACACCATATATTTT	CASSPTGAGNTIYF
NA	NA	TRBJ2-3	TRBV6-5	TGTGCCAGCAGCGCGACTAGCACAGATACGCAGTATTTT	CASSATSTDTQYF
NA	NA	TRBJ2-2	TRBV27	TGTGCCAGCAGTTTTTCCGGGGAGCTGTTTTTT	CASSFSGELFF
TRBD2	NA	TRBJ2-1	TRBV29-1	TGCAGCGTTGAAGGGCTAGCGGGTTCGGGCAGCTCCTACAATGAGCAGTTCTTC	CSVEGLAGSGSSYNEQFF
TRBD1	NA	TRBJ2-3	TRBV6-1	TGTGCCAGCAAGCCGCGGGACAGGAGCACAGATACGCAGTATTTT	CASKPRDRSTDTQYF
NA	NA	TRBJ2-3	TRBV6-1	TGTGCCAGCACGACTAGTCTTACGCAGTATTTT	CASTTSLTQYF
TRBD1	NA	TRBJ2-7	TRBV6-1	TGTGCCAGCAGCGTTGGACAGGGGTTTATCTACGAGCAGTACTTC	CASSVGQGFIYEQYF
NA	NA	TRBJ2-3	TRBV7-8	TGTGCCAGCAGCTTCCGACAGGATGGCACAGATACGCAGTATTTT	CASSFRQDGTDTQYF
NA	NA	TRBJ1-1	TRBV29-1	TGCAGCTCGGACAGTACTGAAGCTTTCTTT	CSSDSTEAFF
TRBD1	NA	TRBJ1-2	TRBV2	TGTGCCAGCAGTGAAGACGCGACAGGGTTCTATGGCTACACCTTC	CASSEDATGFYGYTF
NA	NA	TRBJ1-5	TRBV27	TGTGCCAGCAGTATGATGCCAGGGATGAATCAGCCCCAGCATTTT	CASSMMPGMNQPQHF
NA	NA	TRBJ2-7	TRBV5-6	TGTGCCAGCAGCTTGGTGGCCACAACCTCCTACGAGCAGTACTTC	CASSLVATTSYEQYF
TRBD1	NA	TRBJ2-6	TRBV13	TGTGCCAGCAGCGCGACAGGGTCTGGGGCCAACGTCCTGACTTTC	CASSATGSGANVLTF
TRBD2	NA	TRBJ2-5	TRBV7-2	TGTGCCAGCAGCACAGGACTAGCGGGAGTTTTCGGTCGAGAGACCCAGTACTTC	CASSTGLAGVFGRETQYF
NA	NA	TRBJ2-1	TRBV5-5	TGTGCCAGCAGCTTTACTACAGGGTTGCAGTTCTTC	CASSFTTGLQFF
TRBD2	NA	TRBJ2-2	TRBV7-6	TGTGTCAGCAGGCCAACTAGCGGGGCGAACACCGGGGAGCTGTTTTTT	CVSRPTSGANTGELFF
NA	NA	TRBJ2-5	TRBV6-5	TGTGCCAGCAGACCCTACGACGCAGGGGTAGAGACCCAGTACTTC	CASRPYDAGVETQYF
TRBD1	once	TRBJ1-1	TRBV27	TGTGCCAGCACCGGACAGGGTAGGACTGAAGCTTTCTTT	CASTGQGRTEAFF
NA	NA	TRBJ2-5	TRBV4-1	TGCGCCAGCAGCCAACCCTTAGATAGGGGGGGCTGGGAGACCCAGTACTTC	CASSQPLDRGGWETQYF
NA	NA	TRBJ1-5	TRBV7-8	TGTGCCAGCAGCGGGGGTGGTCAGCCCCAGCATTTT	CASSGGGQPQHF
TRBD1	NA	TRBJ2-7	TRBV5-4	TGTGCCAGCAGCTTGGCCACAGGGGGCGGCTACGAGCAGTACTTC	CASSLATGGGYEQYF
TRBD2	NA	TRBJ2-2	TRBV7-2	TGTGCCAGCAGCTCTTGGGCTAGCGGGTTCACCGGGGAGCTGTTTTTT	CASSSWASGFTGELFF
NA	NA	TRBJ2-7	TRBV7-2	TGTGCCAGCAGCTTAGCCGTGGGGCTGTCCTACGAGCAGTACTTC	CASSLAVGLSYEQYF
NA	NA	TRBJ2-7	TRBV28	TGTGCCAGCAGTCCCAGGACGGTATACGAGCAGTACTTC	CASSPRTVYEQYF
NA	NA	TRBJ2-7	TRBV7-9	TGTGCCAGCAGCTTCCCGCTGGGAAACTCCTACGAGCAGTACTTC	CASSFPLGNSYEQYF
NA	once	TRBJ2-7	TRBV7-9	TGTGCCAGCAGCTCCGGGGAGACTCCATCCTTCGAGCAGTACTTC	CASSSGETPSFEQYF
TRBD1	NA	TRBJ1-4	TRBV9	TGTGCCAGCAGCGTAGGAGGGGGCGGTGAAAAACTGTTTTTT	CASSVGGGGEKLFF
TRBD1	once	TRBJ1-3	TRBV9	TGTGCCAGCAGCATTAGGACAGGCTCTGGAAACACCATATATTTT	CASSIRTGSGNTIYF
NA	NA	TRBJ2-1	TRBV5-1	TGCGCCAGCAGCTCGCATGTATCGAAATACAATGAGCAGTTCTTC	CASSSHVSKYNEQFF
NA	NA	TRBJ2-2	TRBV11-2	TGTGCCAGCAGCTCGGGCCGAAACACGGGAGCCGGCACCGGGGAGCTGTTTTTT	CASSSGRNTGAGTGELFF
TRBD2	NA	TRBJ2-5	TRBV7-2	TGTGCCAGCAGCTTAGATCCGTCCCTGACTAGCCACTTTGGGGAGACCCAGTACTTC	CASSLDPSLTSHFGETQYF
TRBD2	NA	TRBJ2-3	TRBV9	TGTGCCAGCAGCGTGGGAACTAGCGGGAGCGTAATAGATACGCAGTATTTT	CASSVGTSGSVIDTQYF
NA	NA	TRBJ2-7	TRBV28	TGTGCCAGCAGCATCCCTGGAAGACCCTACGAGCAGTACTTC	CASSIPGRPYEQYF
NA	NA	TRBJ1-5	TRBV28	TGTGCCAGCAGCTATATGGACAGCCCCTCGCCCCAGCATTTT	CASSYMDSPSPQHF
NA	NA	TRBJ2-7	TRBV29-1	TGCAGCGTTGAGCGGCAGGGTATGTTCGACGAGCAGTACTTC	CSVERQGMFDEQYF
NA	once	TRBJ2-5	TRBV18	TGTGCCAGCCAAGTAGGGACCCAGTACTTC	CASQVGTQYF
NA	NA	TRBJ2-5	TRBV7-6	TGTGCCAGCAGCCAGCTTTACCAAGAGACCCAGTACTTC	CASSQLYQETQYF
NA	once	TRBJ2-5	TRBV5-4	TGTGCCAGCAGCCCGGACCTAGCGAACCAAGAGACCCAGTACTTC	CASSPDLANQETQYF
NA	NA	TRBJ2-7	TRBV13	TGTGCCAGCAGCCCCGGTCGAGGCCACTCCTACGAGCAGTACTTC	CASSPGRGHSYEQYF
NA	once	TRBJ2-3	TRBV29-1	TGCAGCGTTGAAGATCCGAGCCAGGGACGGGGCACAGATACGCAGTATTTT	CSVEDPSQGRGTDTQYF